This T cell receptor beta chain was observed in a study of blood T cell repertoires in COVID-19 (dated by TCRdb to the early 2020s). Regarding the study in general: Samples covering the acute and convalescent phases of COVID-19 were provided by collaborators in the United States, Italy and Spain. The prospective study material was composed of cDNA or gDNA derived from T cells, B-cell-depleted T cells, or PBMCs. Subjects who had been exposed to COVID-19, were actively infected with it, or had recovered from it provided the deeply sampled blood TCRbeta repertoires that made up the dataset. A freely available public database, intended as a resource for researchers studying the immune response to SARS-CoV-2, is where the repertoires were released. The samples were drawn from two sources: the first 160 participants of the ongoing ImmuneRACE study, and some 1,300 subjects contributed by 6 global collaborators. A de-identified subject ID, COVID-19 status, age in years and sex were almost always included in the sample metadata. HLA class I and class II types, where available, came from metadata supplied by the sample provider rather than from assay-based typing.

The full study reports these points: Clinical and demographic metadata were provided uncurated, with the amount varying by source and participant.

Whole blood was collected in K2EDTA tubes by collaborating institutions according to the institutions' own protocols. For TCRbeta analysis, collaborator samples were shipped as frozen whole blood, as isolated PBMCs, or as DNA extracted from either sample type. The CDR3, cysteine through phenylalanine, is 15 amino acids long. CDR3 DNA is the only sequence kept; it has 45 bases, read in frame from the first base. CDR1 and CDR2, looked up from the germline V gene (reference sequence), are GTSNPN and SVGIG. Here V drops 0 bases and J drops 6 bases, and the junction holds 8 bases not matched to any gene. The immunoSEQ Assay, a bias-controlled multiplex PCR, was used to amplify TCRbeta CDR3 regions from genomic DNA. The study's processing was this. The number of nucleated cells in each sample was estimated from the amplification of reference gene primers within the assay. To quantify the absolute abundance of each unique TCRbeta CDR3 rearrangement, sequence reads were collapsed and filtered. For each sample, productive Simpson clonality was calculated as the square root of Simpson's diversity index over productive rearrangements. TCRdb took this table from immuneACCESS and kept in-frame rearrangements with V and J called. Such tables lack part of the clones; where checked against another copy, unresolved V genes explain under half of the gap, and the rest is unexplained. D and trimming were read from the DNA, whereas the V and J calls and clone size are those reported in that table. This sample has about 130,000 clones in its table, and about 72% of those were observed once. The ten largest clones capture 1.5% to 2% of the sample.

To note about this clone: Its specific antigen is unknown. No clone much larger than this one lies a single base away; base qualities are absent.

Material: peripheral blood. Rearrangement joined TRBV30 to TRBJ2-3, with 8 central nucleotides matching TRBD2. The sequence derives from a woman between 70 and 85 years old with acute or convalescent COVID-19. The sequenced DNA is TGTGCCTGGAGTGTCATAACGGGAGGGCCGGATACGCAGTATTTT. This encodes CAWSVITGGPDTQYF. Beyond the CDR3, the reference TRBV30 and TRBJ2-3 genes provide the residues; the full variable domain reads: SQTIHQWPATLVQPVGSPLSLECTVEGTSNPNLYWYRQAAGRGLQLLFYSVGIGQISSEVPQNLSASRPQDRQFILSSKKLLLSDSGFYLCAWSVITGGPDTQYFGPGTRLTVL.